This T cell receptor (beta chain) was recorded in a study of T cell responses to AZD1222 COVID-19 vaccine. Whole-study findings and limits: Spike-specific TCRs gained breadth and depth after people received two AZD1222 doses.

Notes on this clone: Its antigen remains unidentified.

CDR3 length: 16 residues. V was shortened by 1 base and J by 0 bases, with 12 bases between the two germline ends. Germline V gives CDR1 MGHRA, CDR2 YSYEKL. Repertoires were generated with immunoSEQ multiplex PCR, while TCRdb's copy carries only in-frame clones and drops some. This table holds 120,000 or so clones, more than 85% found once. The chain employs TRBV4-1 and TRBJ2-5; either TRBD1 or TRBD2 may fit D (5 bases each). Sample: peripheral blood, taken on day 0 of MenACWY control vaccination. The clonotype originates from an adult in good health. CDR3 sequence: CASSQVSGANQETQYF. The CDR3 DNA follows: TGCGCCAGCAGCCAAGTATCCGGGGCAAACCAAGAGACCCAGTACTTC.